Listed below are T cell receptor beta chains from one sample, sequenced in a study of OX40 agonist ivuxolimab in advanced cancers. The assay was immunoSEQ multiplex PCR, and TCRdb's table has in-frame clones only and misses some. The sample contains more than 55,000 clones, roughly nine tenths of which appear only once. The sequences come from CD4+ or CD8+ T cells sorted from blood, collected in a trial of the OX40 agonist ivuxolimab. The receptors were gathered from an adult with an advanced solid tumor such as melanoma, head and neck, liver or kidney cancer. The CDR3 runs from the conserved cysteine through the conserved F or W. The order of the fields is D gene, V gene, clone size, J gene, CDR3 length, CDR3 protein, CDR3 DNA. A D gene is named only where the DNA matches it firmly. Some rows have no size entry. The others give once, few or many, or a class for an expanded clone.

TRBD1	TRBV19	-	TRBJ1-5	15	CASSIGPGGGQPQHF	TGTGCCAGTAGTATAGGTCCAGGGGGCGGACAGCCCCAGCATTTT
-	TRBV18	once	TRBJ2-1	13	CASSPDRNNEQFF	TGTGCCAGCTCACCGGACAGAAACAATGAGCAGTTCTTC
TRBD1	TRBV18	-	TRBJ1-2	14	CASSEGQLNYGYTF	TGTGCCAGCTCAGAGGGACAGCTTAACTATGGCTACACCTTC
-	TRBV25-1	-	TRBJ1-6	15	CASSERGLGDSPLHF	TGTGCCAGCAGTGAAAGGGGCTTGGGGGATTCACCCCTCCACTTT
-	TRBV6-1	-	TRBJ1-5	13	CASKAGNGQPQHF	TGTGCCAGCAAAGCAGGGAACGGTCAGCCCCAGCATTTT
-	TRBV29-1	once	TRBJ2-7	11	CSVDTSYEQYF	TGCAGCGTTGACACCTCCTACGAGCAGTACTTC
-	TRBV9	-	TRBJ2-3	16	CASSVSPEGSGDTQYF	TGTGCCAGCAGCGTCTCCCCTGAGGGGTCAGGGGATACGCAGTATTTT
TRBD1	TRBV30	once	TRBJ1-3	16	CAWKDRGRNSGNTIYF	TGTGCCTGGAAGGACAGGGGGCGAAACTCTGGAAACACCATATATTTT
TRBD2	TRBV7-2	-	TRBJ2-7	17	CASSLEASGVVVYEQYF	TGTGCCAGCAGCTTAGAGGCCAGCGGGGTGGTCGTCTACGAGCAGTACTTC
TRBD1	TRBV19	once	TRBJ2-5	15	CASSHPGQSKETQYF	TGTGCCAGTAGTCATCCGGGACAGAGTAAAGAGACCCAGTACTTC
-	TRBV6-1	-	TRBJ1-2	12	CASNDRLYGYTF	TGTGCCAGCAACGACCGCCTCTATGGCTACACCTTC
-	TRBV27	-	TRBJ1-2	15	CATSRESGLFYGYTF	TGTGCCACCAGCAGGGAAAGCGGGCTCTTCTATGGCTACACCTTC
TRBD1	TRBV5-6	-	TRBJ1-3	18	CASSLPQQGRSSGNTIYF	TGTGCCAGCAGCTTGCCCCAACAGGGGAGGTCATCTGGAAACACCATATATTTT
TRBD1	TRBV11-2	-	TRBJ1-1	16	CASSLTTTGQGTEAFF	TGTGCCAGCAGCTTAACTACCACGGGACAGGGGACTGAAGCTTTCTTT
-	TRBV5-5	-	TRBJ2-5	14	CASSLNWAQETQYF	TGTGCCAGCAGCCTCAATTGGGCCCAAGAGACCCAGTACTTC
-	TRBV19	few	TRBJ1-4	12	CASSRVGEKLFF	TGTGCCAGTAGTAGGGTTGGTGAAAAACTGTTTTTT
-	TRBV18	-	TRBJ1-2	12	CASSPDSRGYTF	TGTGCCAGCTCACCCGACAGCCGCGGCTACACCTTC
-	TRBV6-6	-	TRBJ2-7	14	CASRGIQGKNEQYF	TGTGCCAGCAGAGGGATACAGGGAAAAAACGAGCAGTACTTC
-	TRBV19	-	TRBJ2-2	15	CASSAQDGAPGELFF	TGTGCCAGTAGTGCCCAAGACGGAGCTCCCGGGGAGCTGTTTTTT
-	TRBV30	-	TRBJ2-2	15	CAWSVFTGNTGELFF	TGTGCCTGGAGTGTATTCACCGGGAACACCGGGGAGCTGTTTTTT
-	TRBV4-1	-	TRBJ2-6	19	CASSQDEMAGRSGANVLTF	TGCGCCAGCAGCCAAGATGAAATGGCAGGCCGCTCTGGGGCCAACGTCCTGACTTTC
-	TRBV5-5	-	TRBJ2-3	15	CASSLKQVHTDTQYF	TGTGCCAGCAGCTTGAAACAGGTCCACACAGATACGCAGTATTTT
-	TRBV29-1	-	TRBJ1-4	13	CSAQRNFGEKLFF	TGCAGCGCCCAGAGGAACTTCGGGGAAAAACTGTTTTTT
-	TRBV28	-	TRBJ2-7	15	CASSSEGAHSYEQYF	TGTGCCAGCAGTTCGGAGGGGGCCCACTCCTACGAGCAGTACTTC
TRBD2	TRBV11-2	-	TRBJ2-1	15	CASSPTSGGRNEQFF	TGTGCCAGCAGCCCCACTAGCGGGGGGAGGAATGAGCAGTTCTTC
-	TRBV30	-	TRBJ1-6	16	CAWSPSGGSYNSPLHF	TGTGCCTGGAGTCCCTCCGGCGGATCCTATAATTCACCCCTCCACTTT
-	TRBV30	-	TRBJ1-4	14	CAWNIRGFDEKLFF	TGTGCCTGGAATATCCGGGGCTTTGATGAAAAACTGTTTTTT
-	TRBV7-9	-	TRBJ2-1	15	CASSLVAGTYNEQFF	TGTGCCAGCAGCTTAGTAGCCGGGACCTACAATGAGCAGTTCTTC
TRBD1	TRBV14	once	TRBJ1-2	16	CASSLNAGTGYYGYTF	TGTGCCAGCAGCCTTAACGCGGGGACAGGATACTATGGCTACACCTTC
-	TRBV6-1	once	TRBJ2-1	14	CASSDRSKYVEQFF	TGTGCCAGCAGCGACAGGTCCAAATATGTTGAGCAGTTCTTC
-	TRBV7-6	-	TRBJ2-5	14	CASSFAGRVETQYF	TGTGCCAGCAGCTTCGCGGGAAGGGTAGAGACCCAGTACTTC
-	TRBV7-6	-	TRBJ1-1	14	CASSLADRGTEAFF	TGTGCCAGCAGCTTAGCGGACAGAGGCACTGAAGCTTTCTTT
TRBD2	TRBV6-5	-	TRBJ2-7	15	CASRASSGGSYEQYF	TGTGCCAGCAGAGCTTCTAGCGGGGGATCCTACGAGCAGTACTTC
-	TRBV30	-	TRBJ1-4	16	CAWGIPRLGPREKLFF	TGTGCCTGGGGAATCCCTAGGCTGGGACCCAGAGAAAAACTGTTTTTT
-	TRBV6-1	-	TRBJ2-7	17	CASSDRTATLKAYEQYF	TGTGCCAGCAGTGACAGGACTGCAACTCTTAAAGCCTACGAGCAGTACTTC
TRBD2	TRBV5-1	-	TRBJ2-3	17	CASGTGTSGGRTDTQYF	TGCGCCAGCGGCACCGGGACTAGCGGGGGACGCACAGATACGCAGTATTTT
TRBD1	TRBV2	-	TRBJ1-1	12	CASSKTGVEAFF	TGTGCCAGCAGTAAGACAGGGGTTGAAGCTTTCTTT
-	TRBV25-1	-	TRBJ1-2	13	CASSEQGHYGYTF	TGTGCCAGCAGTGAGCAGGGGCACTATGGCTACACCTTC
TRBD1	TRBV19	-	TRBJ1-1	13	CASRAGGSTEAFF	TGTGCCAGTAGGGCAGGGGGTAGCACTGAAGCTTTCTTT
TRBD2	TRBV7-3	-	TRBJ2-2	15	CASSPGLAGTGELFF	TGTGCCAGCAGCCCCGGACTAGCGGGGACCGGGGAGCTGTTTTTT
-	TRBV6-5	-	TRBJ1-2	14	CASSYGGVGYGYTF	TGTGCCAGCAGTTACGGAGGGGTGGGCTATGGCTACACCTTC
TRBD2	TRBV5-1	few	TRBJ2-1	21	CASSLAEGRLAGGQETSEQFF	TGCGCCAGCAGCTTGGCCGAAGGCCGACTAGCGGGGGGGCAAGAGACGAGTGAGCAGTTCTTC
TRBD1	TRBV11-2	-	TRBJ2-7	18	CASSLVRKGTGGSYEQYF	TGTGCCAGCAGCTTAGTACGCAAAGGGACAGGGGGCAGTTACGAGCAGTACTTC
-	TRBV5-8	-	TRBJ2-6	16	CASSLGSRTGANVLTF	TGTGCCAGCAGCTTGGGTAGTAGGACAGGGGCCAACGTCCTGACTTTC
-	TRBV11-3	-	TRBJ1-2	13	CASSLEGNYGYTF	TGTGCCAGCAGCTTGGAGGGTAACTATGGCTACACCTTC
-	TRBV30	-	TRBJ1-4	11	CAWRGVARLFF	TGTGCCTGGAGGGGGGTCGCCCGACTGTTTTTT
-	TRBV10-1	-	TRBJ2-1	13	CASSEPQGHEQFF	TGCGCCAGCAGTGAGCCTCAGGGCCATGAGCAGTTCTTC
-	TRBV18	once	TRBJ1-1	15	CASSPNVGAVPEAFF	TGTGCCAGCTCACCGAACGTCGGAGCAGTCCCTGAAGCTTTCTTT
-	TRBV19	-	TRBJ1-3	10	CAAGGNTIYF	TGTGCCGCAGGTGGAAACACCATATATTTT
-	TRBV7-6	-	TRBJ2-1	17	CASSLALSGGLYNEQFF	TGTGCCAGCAGCTTAGCGCTGTCTGGGGGCCTCTACAATGAGCAGTTCTTC
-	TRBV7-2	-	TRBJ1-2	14	CASSLGRQYYGYTF	TGTGCCAGCAGCTTAGGGAGACAGTACTATGGCTACACCTTC
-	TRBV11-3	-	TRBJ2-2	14	CASSSRADTGELFF	TGTGCCAGCAGCTCGCGGGCGGACACCGGGGAGCTGTTTTTT
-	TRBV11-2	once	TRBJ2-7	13	CASSTNFQNEQYF	TGTGCCAGCAGCACCAACTTTCAGAACGAGCAGTACTTC
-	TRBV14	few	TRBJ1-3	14	CATKQQGTGNTIYF	TGTGCCACCAAACAACAGGGTACTGGAAACACCATATATTTT
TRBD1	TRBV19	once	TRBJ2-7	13	CASSYDPGGEQYF	TGTGCCAGTAGTTACGACCCAGGGGGCGAGCAGTACTTC
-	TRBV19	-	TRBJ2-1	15	CASSIVTSSYNEQFF	TGTGCCAGTAGTATAGTTACTAGCTCCTACAATGAGCAGTTCTTC
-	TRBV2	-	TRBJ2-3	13	CASRLGAHDTQYF	TGTGCCAGCAGGCTTGGCGCACACGATACGCAGTATTTT
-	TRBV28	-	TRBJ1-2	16	CASSSSAPSRLYGYTF	TGTGCCAGCAGTTCCTCCGCCCCATCGCGACTCTATGGCTACACCTTC
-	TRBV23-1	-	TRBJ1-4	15	CASSLRETTNEKLFF	TGCGCCAGCAGTCTAAGGGAAACAACTAATGAAAAACTGTTTTTT